These 20 T cell receptor beta chains were sequenced from one sample in a study of T cell responses to AZD1222 COVID-19 vaccine. The method was immunoSEQ multiplex PCR; TCRdb's version includes in-frame clones alone and lacks a portion of them. The data contain 95,000 to 130,000 clones, 85% to 95% of them singletons. Sequenced here: peripheral blood, sampled on day 0 of AZD1222 vaccination. These receptors originate from an adult in good health.

V gene TRBV19 combines with J gene TRBJ2-3; D might be TRBD1 (6 bases). V was trimmed by 7 bases and J by 4 bases, leaving 18 bases between them. Germline CDR1 and CDR2: LNHDA and SQIVND (reference sequence). The CDR3 sequence is 15 residues long. The CDR3 DNA is TGTGCCAGTACTACTAGGGTTGGGGGCGCAGATACGCAGTATTTT. Protein sequence: CASTTRVGGADTQYF.

The CDR3 spells CAWVLNPETQYF. CDR3 DNA: TGTGCCTGGGTCCTGAATCCGGAGACCCAGTACTTC. V is TRBV30 and J is TRBJ2-5; D uncertain. The V end lost 5 bases, the J end lost 5 bases, and 12 bases lay between the germline ends. Germline loops: CDR1 GTSNPN, CDR2 SVGIG (reference sequence). The CDR3 is made up of 12 amino acids.

V gene TRBV7-2 combines with J gene TRBJ1-4; perhaps TRBD1 as D (6 bases). This CDR3 contains 13 residues. Trimming stripped 4 bases from V and 12 bases from J, with 15 bases between. Germline V gene lookup returns CDR1 SGHTA and CDR2 FQGNSA. The CDR3 sequence is CASSYYRVEELFF. The CDR3 DNA sequence: TGTGCCAGCAGCTATTACAGGGTGGAAGAACTGTTTTTT. The variable domain in full, with the rest retrieved from reference TRBV7-2 and TRBJ1-4, is GAGVSQSPSNKVTEKGKDVELRCDPISGHTALYWYRQSLGQGLEFLIYFQGNSAPDKSGLPSDRFSAERTGGSVSTLTIQRTQQEDSAVYLCASSYYRVEELFFGSGTQLSVL.

This chain joins TRBV5-1 and TRBJ1-4; 7 bases align to TRBD1. The CDR3 has 14 amino acids. Germline loops: CDR1 SGHRS, CDR2 YFSETQ. Trimming removed 0 bases from V and 10 bases from J; junction bases left unmatched: 6. CDR3 residues: CASSLETGLAKLFF. The CDR3 nucleotides are TGCGCCAGCAGCTTGGAGACAGGGCTAGCAAAACTGTTTTTT.

This clone appeared a single time. J is TRBJ2-7 and V is TRBV19, with TRBD1 as a possible D gene (6 bases). The germline V gene has CDR1 LNHDA and CDR2 SQIVND (reference sequence). The CDR3 has 13 residues. The V and J ends lost 3 bases and 3 bases respectively, with 9 bases between them. CDR3 loop: CASSIGQLYEQYF. In nucleotides, the CDR3 is TGTGCCAGTAGTATCGGACAGCTCTACGAGCAGTACTTC.

The chain recombines TRBV5-1 with TRBJ2-2; perhaps TRBD2 as D (5 bases). Germline V lookup: CDR1 SGHRS, CDR2 YFSETQ. This CDR3 is 16 amino acids long. V lost 2 bases, J lost 1 base, and 12 bases lay in between. CDR3 loop: CASSLGGLGNTGELFF. The CDR3 DNA reads as TGCGCCAGCAGCTTAGGTGGACTTGGGAACACCGGGGAGCTGTTTTTT.

The chain links TRBV10-2 to TRBJ2-3; 7 bases line up with TRBD2. Germline values: CDR1 WSHSY, CDR2 SAAADI. The CDR3 runs to 14 residues. The junction had 4 bases not matched to a gene; V was cut back by 7 bases and J by 0 bases. The CDR3 sequence: CASTLAASTDTQYF. The CDR3 nucleotides are TGCGCCAGCACTCTAGCGGCTAGCACAGATACGCAGTATTTT.

The chain employs TRBV15 and TRBJ2-1; a weak D match, TRBD1 (5 bases). The CDR3 consists of 12 residues. Germline-derived CDR1 and CDR2 are LNHNV and YYDKDF (reference sequence). The V and J ends lost 0 bases and 15 bases respectively, with 12 bases between them. The CDR3 DNA reads as TGTGCCACCAGCAGAGATGTCGACAGCCGGTTCTTC. As protein: CATSRDVDSRFF.

This clone was seen once. The chain recombines TRBV27 with TRBJ2-7; TRBD1 matches at 9 bases. The CDR3 runs to 14 residues. Per the germline V gene, CDR1 is MNHEY and CDR2 is SMNVEV (reference sequence). V lost 6 bases and J lost 2; bases outside the gene matches: 5. CDR3 residues: CASSRQGVTYEQYF. The CDR3, as DNA: TGTGCCAGCAGCCGACAGGGGGTAACCTACGAGCAGTACTTC.

The chain carries TRBV28 and TRBJ2-1; TRBD2 matches at 15 bases. V trimming: 6 bases; J trimming: 10 bases; junction bases outside the gene matches: 4. Germline V lookup: CDR1 MDHEN, CDR2 SYDVKM. CDR3 size: 14 residues. DNA for the CDR3: TGTGCCAGCAGCTCAGGACTAGCGGGAGGGGAGCAGTTCTTC. Its translation: CASSSGLAGGEQFF.

The rearrangement uses TRBV4-1 and TRBJ2-7, with a possible D match to TRBD1 (5 bases). Trimming took 5 bases from V and 1 from J, leaving 12 bases between them. The CDR3 has 14 residues. Germline loops: CDR1 MGHRA, CDR2 YSYEKL. The CDR3 bases are TGCGCCAGCAGCTCCTACCACAGGTCCTACGAGCAGTACTTC. Residues: CASSSYHRSYEQYF.

The chain combines TRBV6-5 with TRBJ1-6; D is uncertain. V was trimmed by 5 bases and J by 9 bases, leaving 17 bases between them. Germline V gene lookup returns CDR1 MNHEY and CDR2 SVGAGI. This CDR3 has 15 residues. CDR3 region: CASSTQWPVGSPLHF. CDR3 coding DNA: TGTGCCAGCAGTACACAGTGGCCCGTTGGTTCACCCCTCCACTTT.

V is TRBV10-3 and J is TRBJ1-2; D is undetermined. The CDR3 sequence is 15 residues long. In germline, CDR1 is ENHRY, CDR2 SYGVKD. V dropped 7 bases and J dropped 0 bases, with 15 bases sitting between them. The CDR3 protein is CAITYQDGANYGYTF. The CDR3 region has the DNA TGTGCCATCACTTACCAGGACGGGGCTAACTATGGCTACACCTTC.

The CDR3 coding sequence is TGTGCCAGCAGCGATCAGGGGGCTTGGTATGGCTACACCTTC. Residues: CASSDQGAWYGYTF. This chain joins TRBV9 and TRBJ1-2; TRBD1 matches at 8 bases. Germline values: CDR1 SGDLS, CDR2 YYNGEE. V shed 3 bases and J 5 bases; nucleotides not matched to a gene: 6. The CDR3 runs to 14 residues.

CDR3 residues: CASRTDRGPTGQFF. Written as DNA, the CDR3 is TGTGCCAGCAGAACGGACAGGGGGCCTACAGGGCAGTTCTTC. The chain uses TRBV7-8 and TRBJ2-1, with TRBD1 identical over 11 bases. The CDR3 is 14 residues long. The germline CDR1 and CDR2 sequences are SGHVS and FQNEAQ. The V segment lost 6 bases and the J segment 12 bases; nucleotides outside the gene matches: 10. The whole variable domain, remainder taken from reference TRBV7-8 and TRBJ2-1, is GAGVSQSPRYKVAKRGQDVALRCDPISGHVSLFWYQQALGQGPEFLTYFQNEAQLDKSGLPSDRFFAERPEGSVSTLKIQRTQQEDSAVYLCASRTDRGPTGQFFGPGTRLTVL.

The chain recombines TRBV2 with TRBJ2-5, with D perhaps matching TRBD1 (6 bases). CDR3 length equals 17 residues. Between the trimmed V and J ends, which lost 3 bases and 4 bases, there was a span of 21 bases. CDR1 is SNHLY, CDR2 FYNNEI, per germline. CDR3 bases: TGTGCCAGCAGTGAGTTCGGAACAGGGTTGGTGGTAGAGACCCAGTACTTC. Its translation: CASSEFGTGLVVETQYF.

The V gene is TRBV29-1, the J gene TRBJ2-1; D remains unclear. Per germline, CDR1 SQVTM and CDR2 ANQGSEA. V was cut by 6 bases and J by 4 bases, with 7 bases left in between. This CDR3 region has 11 residues. CDR3 region: CSVAGYNEQFF. The CDR3 nucleotides are TGCAGCGTAGCAGGATACAATGAGCAGTTCTTC.

V usage is TRBV14 and J usage is TRBJ2-3; tentative D call: TRBD2 (5 bases). The CDR3 length is 15 residues. V was clipped by 5 bases and J by 10 bases, with 22 bases between them. Germline CDR1 and CDR2: SGHDN and FVKESK. For the CDR3, the DNA is TGTGCCAGCAGCAACCCACTGGGCCTTAGCGCCGCGCAGTATTTT. Amino acid sequence: CASSNPLGLSAAQYF.

V usage is TRBV28 and J usage is TRBJ2-7; 7 bases line up with TRBD2. Trimming at V came to 7 bases and at J to 5 bases, leaving 20 bases not matched to a gene. Germline values: CDR1 MDHEN, CDR2 SYDVKM. CDR3 length: 17 residues. CDR3 protein: CASTLTATSSYVDEQYF. CDR3 in DNA: TGTGCCAGCACCCTCACAGCGACTAGCTCGTACGTTGACGAGCAGTACTTC.

The table lists this clone with a few counts. CDR3 residues: CASSDGIRGSYNSPLHF. The DNA for the CDR3 is TGTGCCAGCAGTGACGGGATCAGGGGATCCTATAATTCACCCCTCCACTTT. The chain couples TRBV25-1 to TRBJ1-6; D is perhaps TRBD1 (6 bases). Germline CDR1 and CDR2: MGHDK and SYGVNS. V was pared by 3 bases and J by 1 base, with 13 bases between. The CDR3 is 17 residues long.